This entry is about one T cell receptor beta chain. What it binds is not known. This record comes from a study of cytomegalovirus exposure and HLA in healthy donors. Regarding the study as a whole: HLA allele associations emerged for fewer than 20,000 TCR beta sequences in a later analysis, at 0.05 false discovery rate.

In the PCR, 60 Vbeta and 13 Jbeta primers were used. The method was immunoSEQ multiplex PCR; TCRdb's version includes in-frame clones alone and lacks a portion of them. The sample lists about 200,000 clones; 60% to 85% were seen once. Trimming stripped 4 bases from V and 0 bases from J, with 15 bases between. This CDR3 contains 16 residues. CDR1 is MNHNS and CDR2 is SASEGT in the germline V gene. This TCR was sampled from a man in his forties in good health and CMV-seronegative. The source material was PBMCs. The gene calls are TRBV6-1 and TRBJ1-1, with D hard to call. The CDR3 region has the DNA TGTGCCAGCAGTGTTAATCCTGCGAGCCTGAACACTGAAGCTTTCTTT. It translates to CASSVNPASLNTEAFF.